There are many counts of the clone carrying this T cell receptor (beta chain). The antigen remains undetermined. Fresh 10 ml peripheral blood yielded PBMCs. This record belongs to a study of T cells in Graves' hyperthyroidism and ophthalmopathy. RNA transcripts gave rise to amplified TCR beta CDR3 regions. The TCR CDR3 was amplified in a first-round RT-PCR using the HTBI primer set. A single record per CDR3 protein comes from TCRdb applying MiXCR to the multiplex PCR reads. There are hundreds of thousands of distinct CDR3 sequences in the sample; around 19% occur only once, and roughly 44% lies in the top ten. The CDR3 runs to 12 residues. CDR1 and CDR2 from the germline V gene are SNHLY and FYNNEI. Losses at the gene ends were 6 bases for V and 7 bases for J; bases not matched to a gene: 2. Whole-study results and caveats: A 13 V-J model separated ophthalmopathy from stable hyperthyroidism.

This clonotype was sampled from a middle-aged man with Graves' hyperthyroidism. This sequence joins TRBV2 and TRBJ1-4; TRBD1 matches at 7 bases. Specimen: blood. CDR3 DNA: TGTGCCAGCAGCGGGACAGCTGAAAAACTGTTTTTT. It codes for CASSGTAEKLFF.